This T cell receptor (beta chain) appears in the sequencing data of a study of response to subunit inactivated influenza vaccine. This clonotype was seen repeatedly, ten times or more. TCRdb recomputed calls from the RT-PCR reads with MiXCR, one row per CDR3 protein. The repertoire holds 400,000 to 650,000 distinct CDR3 sequences, with 6.5% to 8% as singletons. This CDR3 has 14 amino acids. V lost 3 bases and J lost 5, with 11 bases in between. The source material was PBMCs from blood, sampled about 23 months after vaccination. The J gene is TRBJ2-1, the V gene TRBV12-3 or TRBV12-4; D unresolved. This clonotype was obtained from a man in his fifties or sixties who received an inactivated influenza vaccine. As DNA, the CDR3 is TGTGCCAGCAGTTTTGTTGGTAGAGACAATGAGCAGTTCTTC. Its translation: CASSFVGRDNEQFF.